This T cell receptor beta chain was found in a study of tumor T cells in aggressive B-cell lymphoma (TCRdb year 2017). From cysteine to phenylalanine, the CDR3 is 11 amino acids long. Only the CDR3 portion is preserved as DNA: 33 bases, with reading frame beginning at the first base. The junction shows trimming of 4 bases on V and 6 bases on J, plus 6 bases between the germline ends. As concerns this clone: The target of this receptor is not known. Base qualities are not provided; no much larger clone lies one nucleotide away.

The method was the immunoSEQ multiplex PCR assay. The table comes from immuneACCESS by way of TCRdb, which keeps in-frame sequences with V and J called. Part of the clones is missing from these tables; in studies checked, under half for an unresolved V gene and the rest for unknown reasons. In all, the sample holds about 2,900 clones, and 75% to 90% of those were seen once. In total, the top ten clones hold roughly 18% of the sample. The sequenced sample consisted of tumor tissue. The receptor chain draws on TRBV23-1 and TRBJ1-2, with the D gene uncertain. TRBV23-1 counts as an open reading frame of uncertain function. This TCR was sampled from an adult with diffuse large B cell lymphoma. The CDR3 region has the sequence CASSPGNGYTF. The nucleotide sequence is TGCGCCAGCAGTCCCGGGAATGGCTACACCTTC.